This record concerns one T cell receptor (beta chain) sequence. Its antigen remains unknown. The TCR library protocol was used to attach unique molecular identifiers. These identifiers were attached to individual cDNA molecules. TCRdb passed the 5' RACE reads through MiXCR, listing each CDR3 protein once. Of tens of thousands of distinct CDR3 sequences listed, 6.6% were seen once; the top ten hold 5.8%. The CDR3 runs 16 residues. The data were obtained in a study of early T cells in non-severe SARS-CoV-2 infection. The overall study: Sequencing used unsorted whole-blood bulk RNA, so chains lack pairing.

Whole-study results and caveats: Private and CD4 specificities were missed by VDJdb matching, skewed to anti-spike CD8.

V and J are TRBV21-1 and TRBJ1-1; the table's D call of TRBD1 was not tested on the DNA. TRBV21-1 is a recognized pseudogene. This receptor was obtained from an adult who was a healthcare worker with PCR-confirmed SARS-CoV-2 infection or an uninfected control (not recorded which). Sample: whole blood, taken at baseline. CDR3 protein: CASSKVPDMNITEAFF. The CDR3 nucleotides are TGTGCCAGCAGCAAAGTCCCGGACATGAACATTACTGAAGCTTTCTTT.